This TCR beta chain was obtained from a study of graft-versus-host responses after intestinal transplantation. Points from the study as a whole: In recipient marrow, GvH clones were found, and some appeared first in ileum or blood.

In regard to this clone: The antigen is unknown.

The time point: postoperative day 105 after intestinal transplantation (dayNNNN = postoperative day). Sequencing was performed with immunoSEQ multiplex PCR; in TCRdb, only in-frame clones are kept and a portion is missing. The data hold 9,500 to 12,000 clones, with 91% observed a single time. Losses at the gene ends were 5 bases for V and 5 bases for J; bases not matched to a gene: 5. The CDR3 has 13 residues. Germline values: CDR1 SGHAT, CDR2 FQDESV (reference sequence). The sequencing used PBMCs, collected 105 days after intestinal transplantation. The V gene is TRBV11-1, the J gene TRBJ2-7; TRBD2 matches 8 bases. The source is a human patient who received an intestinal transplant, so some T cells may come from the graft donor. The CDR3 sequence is CASSLSGNDEQYF. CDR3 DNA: TGTGCCAGCAGCCTTAGCGGGAACGACGAGCAGTACTTC.